A single sample is the source of the 27 T cell receptor beta chains below, sequenced in a study of Ad26.COV2.S vaccination and SARS-CoV-2 variants. Clones were read by immunoSEQ multiplex PCR, and TCRdb kept only the in-frame ones, dropping some. This sample has 350,000 to 400,000 clones; approximately 90% occur once, and the top ten carry around 3.4%. Treatment meaning: around 19 received Ad26.COV2.S at low or high dose, single or two shots; a few received placebo; per-sample allocation not given. Following the first vaccine or placebo injection, samples were taken on day 63. The input for sequencing was peripheral blood, taken in a trial of Ad26.COV2.S vaccine versus placebo. These TCRs come from a person between 18 and 59 years old who received the Ad26.COV2.S COVID-19 vaccine or a placebo.

The chain joins TRBV3-1 (or the pseudogene TRBV3-2) to TRBJ2-3; TRBD1 is a possible D gene (6 bases). Germline CDR1 LGHDT, CDR2 YNNKEL (reference sequence). V shed 0 bases and J shed 1 base, with 14 bases lying between them. The CDR3 contains 17 residues. The CDR3 DNA reads TGTGCCAGCAGCCAAGATGAGGGGGTTGCGGGCACAGATACGCAGTATTTT. Protein: CASSQDEGVAGTDTQYF.

The chain combines TRBV5-4 with TRBJ1-6; D gene uncertain. CDR1 is SGHNT and CDR2 is YYREEE in the germline V gene (reference sequence). This CDR3 comprises 18 residues. The ends were cut back, 6 bases at V and 0 bases at J, with 19 bases in the middle. The CDR3 loop reads CASKFRHDRSSYNSPLHF. The CDR3, as DNA: TGTGCCAGCAAATTCAGACATGACCGAAGCTCCTATAATTCACCCCTCCACTTT.

V gene TRBV30 combines with J gene TRBJ2-7; tentative D call: TRBD1 (6 bases). Germline loops: CDR1 GTSNPN, CDR2 SVGIG (reference sequence). Trimming removed 5 bases at V and 7 bases at J, with 18 bases between. CDR3 length: 13 residues. The CDR3 region is CAWRQARASEQYF. CDR3 coding DNA: TGTGCCTGGCGACAGGCCCGAGCTTCTGAGCAGTACTTC.

The chain employs TRBV27 and TRBJ2-1; 8 nucleotides agree with TRBD1. The CDR3 is 14 residues long. With V trimmed by 4 bases and J by 3 bases, 2 bases remained unmatched. The germline V gene has CDR1 MNHEY and CDR2 SMNVEV (reference sequence). The CDR3 DNA reads as TGTGCCAGCAGTTCAGGGGGCGTCTACAATGAGCAGTTCTTC. Encoded protein: CASSSGGVYNEQFF.

The J gene is TRBJ2-1, the V gene TRBV18; no clear D gene. CDR3 length: 14 amino acids. The V gene lost 3 bases and the J gene lost 7 bases, with 13 bases spanning the gap. Germline V gene data show CDR1 as KGHSH and CDR2 as LQKENI. The CDR3 sequence: CASSPSGEINEQFF. For the CDR3, the DNA is TGTGCCAGCTCACCGAGTGGGGAAATTAATGAGCAGTTCTTC. Drawing the rest from reference TRBV18 and TRBJ2-1, the complete variable domain is NAGVMQNPRHLVRRRGQEARLRCSPMKGHSHVYWYRQLPEEGLKFMVYLQKENIIDESGMPKERFSAEFPKEGPSILRIQQVVRGDSAAYFCASSPSGEINEQFFGPGTRLTVL.

The table lists this clone with a count of one. This rearrangement joins TRBV9 to TRBJ1-1; no clear D. Germline CDR1 and CDR2: SGDLS and YYNGEE. The CDR3 extends over 13 amino acids. V was pared by 0 bases and J by 3 bases, with 6 bases between. The CDR3 region has the DNA TGTGCCAGCAGCGTAGCAGGTTACACTGAAGCTTTCTTT. Translated: CASSVAGYTEAFF.

This chain links TRBV19 with TRBJ2-3; 11 bases match TRBD1. V shed 3 bases, J shed 4 bases, and the junction held 3 bases outside the gene matches. Germline-derived CDR1 and CDR2 are LNHDA and SQIVND (reference sequence). The CDR3 spans 15 residues. This chain's CDR3 is CASSIRTGGSDTQYF. CDR3 in DNA: TGTGCCAGTAGTATTCGGACAGGGGGCTCAGATACGCAGTATTTT.

The genes are TRBV6-5 and TRBJ2-2; 8 bases agree with TRBD1. The CDR3 is 15 amino acids. With V trimmed by 8 bases and J by 6 bases, 11 bases remained unmatched. Germline loops: CDR1 MNHEY, CDR2 SVGAGI. The CDR3 coding sequence is TGTGCCAGCGGAGGCAGGGGGCGCAGCGCCGGGGAGCTGTTTTTT. Translating it yields CASGGRGRSAGELFF.

The chain employs TRBV2 and TRBJ1-1; D possibly corresponds to TRBD1 (6 bases). Germline V gene data show CDR1 as SNHLY and CDR2 as FYNNEI. Deletions cut 3 bases from V and 6 bases from J, with 20 bases between. The CDR3 is 16 residues long. Here the CDR3 DNA reads TGTGCCAGCAGTGATCGGGGGCCCTGGTTGAGGGCTGAAGCTTTCTTT. Its protein is CASSDRGPWLRAEAFF.

This chain connects TRBV7-9 to TRBJ1-1; possible D gene TRBD1, 5 bases. V lost 10 bases and J lost 3, with 12 bases in between. Germline CDR1 reads SEHNR; CDR2 reads FQNEAQ (reference sequence). The CDR3 loop spans 12 amino acids. The CDR3 here is CATFRADTEAFF. The CDR3 bases are TGTGCCACCTTCAGGGCGGACACTGAAGCTTTCTTT.

The rearrangement uses TRBV19 and TRBJ1-1; TRBD1 matches at 7 bases. The CDR3 totals 13 residues. Germline values: CDR1 LNHDA, CDR2 SQIVND (reference sequence). V lost 9 bases, J lost 6 bases, and 10 bases stayed unmatched. The DNA for the CDR3 is TGTGCCAGCAGAGGGACAGCAAGGGCTGAAGCTTTCTTT. Amino acid sequence: CASRGTARAEAFF.

This chain links TRBV13 with TRBJ2-5; 11 nucleotides align to TRBD2. CDR1 is PRHDT, CDR2 FYEKMQ, per germline (reference sequence). This CDR3 spans 17 amino acids. V was pared by 3 bases and J by 4 bases, with 10 bases of the junction left unmatched. This CDR3 is CASSLRSLAGGPETQYF. The CDR3, as DNA: TGTGCCAGCAGCTTGAGGTCCTTAGCGGGGGGGCCAGAGACCCAGTACTTC.

The V and J genes are TRBV9 and TRBJ1-2, with a tentative D call TRBD1 (5 bases). The CDR3 extends over 14 amino acids. The V gene lost 0 bases and the J gene lost 8 bases, with 14 bases spanning the gap. Per germline, CDR1 SGDLS and CDR2 YYNGEE. CDR3 sequence reads: CASSVVAGSSGYTF. In DNA, the CDR3 is TGTGCCAGCAGCGTAGTGGCAGGGTCGTCAGGCTACACCTTC.

The chain is built from TRBV6-6 and TRBJ1-4; weak D call: TRBD1 (5 bases). The germline V gene has CDR1 MNHNY and CDR2 SVGAGI (reference sequence). Trimming shortened V by 1 base and J by 0 bases, and 6 bases separated the two germline ends. The CDR3 sequence is 15 residues long. Here the CDR3 reads CASSYWGATNEKLFF. The CDR3 nucleotides are TGTGCCAGCAGTTACTGGGGGGCAACTAATGAAAAACTGTTTTTT.

V usage is TRBV5-4 and J usage is TRBJ2-5; TRBD2 matches 8 bases. The CDR3 sequence is 16 residues long. Looked up from germline, CDR1 is SGHNT and CDR2 is YYREEE (reference sequence). V dropped 0 bases and J dropped 5; count of bases not matched to a gene: 9. CDR3 residues: CASSLDGGASLETQYF. In DNA form, the CDR3 reads TGTGCCAGCAGCTTGGACGGGGGGGCCTCATTGGAGACCCAGTACTTC.

The chain recombines TRBV7-2 with TRBJ2-3; either TRBD1 or TRBD2 may supply D (5 bases each). The germline gives CDR1 SGHTA, CDR2 FQGNSA. The CDR3 spans 14 residues. Trimming stripped 2 bases from V and 5 bases from J, with 11 bases between. The CDR3 nucleotides read TGTGCCAGCAGCTTAATGAGGGGTGAAGATACGCAGTATTTT. This codes for CASSLMRGEDTQYF.

V and J are TRBV15 and TRBJ2-1, with 12 positions matching TRBD1. This CDR3 comprises 15 residues. V lost 5 bases and J lost 8; bases outside the gene matches: 7. The V gene's germline CDR1 is LNHNV and CDR2 YYDKDF (reference sequence). Here the CDR3 reads CATSYAGQGAYEQFF. CDR3 DNA: TGTGCCACCAGCTACGCGGGACAGGGGGCCTATGAGCAGTTCTTC.

The V gene is TRBV5-4, the J gene TRBJ1-1; 7 positions agree with TRBD1. Germline V gene sequence: CDR1 SGHNT, CDR2 YYREEE (reference sequence). The junction had 9 bases not matched to a gene; V was cut back by 4 bases and J by 0 bases. The CDR3 runs to 16 residues. The chain's CDR3 is CASSPGQASVNTEAFF. The CDR3 bases are TGTGCCAGCAGCCCAGGACAGGCGTCTGTGAACACTGAAGCTTTCTTT.

The chain combines TRBV11-3 with TRBJ2-7, with TRBD1 matching over 9 bases. Germline-derived CDR1 and CDR2 are SGHNT and YENEEA. With 5 bases clipped from V and 0 bases from J, the junction kept 5 bases outside the gene matches. The CDR3 consists of 15 residues. Written as DNA, the CDR3 is TGTGCCAGCAGCCTAGGGACAGGGAACTCCTACGAGCAGTACTTC. Translated, it gives CASSLGTGNSYEQYF. Complete variable domain (other parts from reference TRBV11-3 and TRBJ2-7): EAGVVQSPRYKIIEKKQPVAFWCNPISGHNTLYWYLQNLGQGPELLIRYENEEAVDDSQLPKDRFSAERLKGVDSTLKIQPAELGDSAVYLCASSLGTGNSYEQYFGPGTRLTVT.

The chain links TRBV4-3 to TRBJ1-5; D ambiguous. Germline V gives CDR1 LGHNA, CDR2 YSLEER. The length of the CDR3 is 15 residues. V lost 1 base, J lost 7 bases, and 14 bases lay in between. For the CDR3, the DNA is TGCGCCAGCAGCCAAGTGCTCTGGTTTGTACAGCCCCAGCATTTT. Amino acids: CASSQVLWFVQPQHF.

The chain is built from TRBV6-5 and TRBJ1-1; tentatively, D is TRBD1 (6 bases). Germline V gene sequence: CDR1 MNHEY, CDR2 SVGAGI. This CDR3 contains 13 residues. V was pared by 6 bases and J by 4 bases, with 12 bases between. The CDR3, as DNA: TGTGCCAGCAGAACAGGGTGGGGCACTGAAGCTTTCTTT. Amino acid sequence: CASRTGWGTEAFF.

This sequence joins TRBV10-2 and TRBJ1-2; 7 bases match TRBD1. Looked up from germline, CDR1 is WSHSY and CDR2 is SAAADI. This CDR3 contains 13 residues. Trimming removed 2 bases from V and 8 bases from J; junction bases left unmatched: 5. In DNA, the CDR3 is TGCGCCAGCAGTGAGACCAGGGGGGCGGGCTACACCTTC. It translates to CASSETRGAGYTF.

In this sample, this clone turned up a few times. The gene calls are TRBV7-8 and TRBJ1-1; the match to TRBD1 covers 7 bases. Germline V CDR1 and CDR2: SGHVS, FQNEAQ. The V and J ends lost 2 bases and 3 bases, in that order; junction bases with no gene match: 3. CDR3 length: 14 residues. CDR3 in DNA: TGTGCCAGCAGCTTACAGGGGGGGTACACTGAAGCTTTCTTT. The encoded protein is CASSLQGGYTEAFF.

The CDR3 reads CASSLASTGNGEAFF. The CDR3 DNA is TGCGCCAGCAGCTTGGCATCAACAGGGAATGGTGAAGCTTTCTTT. This chain links TRBV5-1 with TRBJ1-1; a possible D gene is TRBD1 (6 bases). Germline loops: CDR1 SGHRS, CDR2 YFSETQ. V was shortened by 0 bases and J by 7 bases, with 16 bases between the two germline ends. This CDR3 has 15 residues.

A few counts support this clone. The chain combines TRBV6-5 with TRBJ1-5; D may be TRBD1 (6 bases). V lost 2 bases to trimming and J lost 9 bases, with 17 bases between them. Germline lookup yields CDR1 MNHEY and CDR2 SVGAGI. This CDR3 comprises 15 residues. The chain's CDR3 is CASSYGGSLTGPQHF. CDR3 DNA: TGTGCCAGCAGTTACGGGGGCAGCCTTACCGGGCCCCAGCATTTT.

As concerns this clone: Its ends do not fully match the called genes, so a read error is possible. The chain uses TRBV7-7 and TRBJ2-5; 9 positions agree with TRBD2. The CDR3 length is 15 residues. Germline lookup yields CDR1 SSHAT and CDR2 FNYEAQ (reference sequence). The CDR3 sequence is CASSRNLAGVETQYF. The CDR3 DNA is TGTGCTAGCAGCCGAAATTTAGCGGGGGTAGAGACCCAGTACTTC. The full variable domain, completed using reference TRBV7-7 and TRBJ2-5, is GAGVSQSPRYKVTKRGQDVTLRCDPISSHATLYWYQQALGQGPEFLTYFNYEAQPDKSGLPSDRFSAERPEGSISTLTIQRTEQRDSAMYRCASSRNLAGVETQYFGPGTRLLVL.

J is TRBJ2-3 and V is TRBV6-2 or TRBV6-3; D gene uncertain. CDR3 length equals 16 residues. Per the germline V gene, CDR1 is MNHEY and CDR2 is SVGEGT. V lost 2 bases to trimming and J lost 3 bases, with 15 bases between them. CDR3 residues: CASSYGSSKWTDTQYF. DNA of the CDR3: TGTGCCAGCAGTTACGGGTCGAGTAAATGGACAGATACGCAGTATTTT.